Listed below are T cell receptor beta chains from one sample, sequenced in a study of metastatic and nonmetastatic thyroid tumors. TCRdb reassembled clones from the PCR reads with MiXCR. The sample holds roughly 59,000 clones, about 17% seen once. The sequenced sample consisted of blood. These receptor sequences come from a male donor with papillary thyroid cancer or a benign thyroid nodule (not recorded which). Some clones in this sample may be carry-over from other donors' samples. The CDR3 runs from the conserved cysteine through the conserved F or W. Fields, in order: CDR3 length, D gene, clone size, V gene, J gene, CDR3 DNA, CDR3 protein. D genes are given only for firm matches. Rows may omit the clone size; those that give it use once, few, many or a size class.

16	TRBD2	many	TRBV27	TRBJ2-2	TGTGCCAGCAGTTTATTGGCTAGCGGGGGTGCCGGGGAGCTGTTTTTT	CASSLLASGGAGELFF
15	.	.	TRBV7-6	TRBJ2-3	TGTGCCAGCAGCCGTTACCCCCCCCCCCAGGATACGCAGTATTTT	CASSRYPPPQDTQYF
15	TRBD1	many	TRBV25-1	TRBJ1-5	TGTGCCAGCAGCTCGGGACAGGGGGACAATCAGCCCCAGCATTTT	CASSSGQGDNQPQHF
13	.	many	TRBV20-1	TRBJ2-2	TGCAGTGCCGGGACATCAGGAACCGGGGAGCTGTTTTTT	CSAGTSGTGELFF
14	.	.	TRBV11-2	TRBJ2-2	TGTGCCAGCAGCTTATATCTGGGCACCGGGGAGCTGTTTTTT	CASSLYLGTGELFF
15	TRBD2	many	TRBV7-2	TRBJ2-3	TGTGCCAGCAGCTTCACTAGCGGTCCTGCAGATACGCAGTATTTT	CASSFTSGPADTQYF
14	TRBD2	many	TRBV6-1	TRBJ2-1	TGTGCCAGCAGTCCTAGCGGGGGGAGCGGTGAGCAGTTCTTC	CASSPSGGSGEQFF
14	TRBD2	many	TRBV6-1	TRBJ2-5	TGTGCCAGCAGGGGAGGGGCCTTACAAGAGACCCAGTACTTC	CASRGGALQETQYF
14	.	few	TRBV19	TRBJ2-1	TGTGCCAGTAGTAGCCGGGACTTAAACAATGAGCAGTTCTTC	CASSSRDLNNEQFF
17	.	.	TRBV4-1	TRBJ2-2	TGCGCCAGCAGCCCTAAGGGTGGACATGGAAAGACCGGGGAGCTGTTTTTT	CASSPKGGHGKTGELFF
15	TRBD2	few	TRBV2	TRBJ2-7	TGTGCCAGCAGTGAGTCTAGCGGGAGCTCCTACGAGCAGTACTTC	CASSESSGSSYEQYF
16	TRBD1	.	TRBV5-6	TRBJ1-1	TGTGCCAGCAGCCTTAATAACAGGGGAATGAACACTGAAGCTTTCTTT	CASSLNNRGMNTEAFF
14	TRBD2	.	TRBV7-9	TRBJ2-1	TGTGCCAGCAGCTTGCACGGGGGGGCGCATGAGCAGTTCTTC	CASSLHGGAHEQFF
14	TRBD1	few	TRBV20-1	TRBJ1-5	TGCAGTGCTTGGGACAGTTATAGCAATCAGCCCCAGAATTTC	CSAWDSYSNQPQNF
13	.	few	TRBV6-1	TRBJ1-2	TGTGCCAGCAGTGAAAACAGCTTCTATGGCTACACCTTC	CASSENSFYGYTF
14	.	once	TRBV20-1	TRBJ2-3	TGCAGTGCTAGAGCGGGAGACCCCACAGATACGCAGTATTTT	CSARAGDPTDTQYF
17	.	once	TRBV5-1	TRBJ1-2	TGCGCCAGCAGCTTGGGGCGCAGATTCTCGGTCCGATATGGCTACACCTTC	CASSLGRRFSVRYGYTF
17	.	many	TRBV28	TRBJ1-1	TGTGCCAGCAGCTCATTGGCCAACAGGAAAATGAACACTGAAGCTTTCTTT	CASSSLANRKMNTEAFF
14	.	many	TRBV11-2	TRBJ2-2	TGTGCCAGCAGCTTACAAGGGTCTATCGGGGAGCTGTTTTTT	CASSLQGSIGELFF
17	TRBD2	many	TRBV9	TRBJ2-1	TGTGCCAGCAGCGACCCTTTAGCGGGGAGCTCCTACAATGAGCAGTTCTTC	CASSDPLAGSSYNEQFF
13	.	.	TRBV7-3	TRBJ1-1	TGTGCCAGCAGTCCTCAGGGGAACACTGAAGCTTTCTTT	CASSPQGNTEAFF
16	TRBD2	few	TRBV6-2/TRBV6-3	TRBJ2-5	TGTGCCAGCACCTCCCCGGCTAGCGGGGGTCAAGATACCCAGTACTTC	CASTSPASGGQDTQYF
13	.	many	TRBV18	TRBJ1-1	TGTGCCAGCTCACGAAATCGGGACACTGAAGCTTTCTTT	CASSRNRDTEAFF
16	TRBD2	many	TRBV24-1	TRBJ2-1	TGTGCCACCAGCTACAAGACTAGCGCGACCAACAATGAGCAGTTCTTC	CATSYKTSATNNEQFF
13	.	.	TRBV30	TRBJ2-2	TGTGCCTGTCAACCCCGAGGGACCGGGGAGCTGTTTTTT	CACQPRGTGELFF
17	TRBD2	.	TRBV11-1	TRBJ2-1	TGTGCCAGCAGCCAAACTAGCGGGAGGGCCCCTATCAATGAGCAGTTCTTC	CASSQTSGRAPINEQFF
19	TRBD2	many	TRBV6-1	TRBJ2-1	TGTGCCAGCAGTGAGATTCCGGGTGGAGGGAGGGGATCCTACAATGAGCAGTTCTTC	CASSEIPGGGRGSYNEQFF
15	TRBD1	few	TRBV6-1	TRBJ2-1	TGTGCCAGCAGACCCGGGACAGAACCCTCCAATCATCAGTTCTTC	CASRPGTEPSNHQFF
17	.	few	TRBV28	TRBJ2-7	.	CASSLVGGGALRYEQHF
14	.	.	TRBV28	TRBJ2-1	TGTGCCAGCAGTTTTGATCGAAGCTACAATGAGCAGTTCTTC	CASSFDRSYNEQFF
14	.	few	TRBV5-5	TRBJ1-1	TGTGCCAGCAGCTTACAGACTGCTTACACTGAAGCTTTCTTT	CASSLQTAYTEAFF
15	TRBD2	many	TRBV19	TRBJ2-1	TGTGCCAGTAGTAACGGACTAGCGGGGGGTCATGAGCAGTTCTTC	CASSNGLAGGHEQFF
17	TRBD2	.	TRBV19	TRBJ2-1	TGTGCCAGTACCAAATCGGCCCTAGCGGTGGGGGGAAATGAGCAGTTCTTC	CASTKSALAVGGNEQFF
16	.	few	TRBV6-1	TRBJ1-2	TGTGCCAGCAGTGAAGCCAATATGAACAGGTACTATGGCTACACCTTC	CASSEANMNRYYGYTF
12	.	many	TRBV2	TRBJ1-5	TGTGCCAGCAGGATGGACAATCAGCCCCAGCATTTT	CASRMDNQPQHF
16	TRBD1	.	TRBV19	TRBJ1-5	TGTGCTAGTATCCAAACAGGGGGTACTAGCAATCAGCCCCAGCATTTT	CASIQTGGTSNQPQHF
16	TRBD1	many	TRBV5-1	TRBJ2-2	TGCGCCAGCAGCTTGGCCTCAGGGGGCAACACCGGGGAGCTGTTTTTT	CASSLASGGNTGELFF
15	.	many	TRBV28	TRBJ2-1	TGTGCCAGCAGCACGTGGGGGGCCGGCGTAAATGAGCAGTTCTTC	CASSTWGAGVNEQFF
15	.	.	TRBV12-5	TRBJ2-3	TGTGCTAGTGGTTTGGGACTTCTTGGCACAGATACGCAGTATTTT	CASGLGLLGTDTQYF
15	.	many	TRBV6-2/TRBV6-3	TRBJ2-6	TGTGCCAGCAGGCGGGACGGCGGCTGGGCCAACGTCCTGACTTTC	CASRRDGGWANVLTF
16	.	.	TRBV5-1	TRBJ1-2	TGCGCCAGCAGACACGGGACACAGACTACCCCCTATGGCTACACCTTC	CASRHGTQTTPYGYTF
14	.	many	TRBV6-2/TRBV6-3	TRBJ2-5	TGTGCCAGCAGTTACCGGAGCTTAAGGGAGACCCAGTACTTC	CASSYRSLRETQYF
15	.	many	TRBV15	TRBJ2-1	TGTGCCACCAGGGGGTGGGGGCCCCTAGGAAATGAGCAGTTCTTC	CATRGWGPLGNEQFF
15	TRBD2	.	TRBV20-1	TRBJ2-5	TGCAGTGCTAGAGCCTACCTAGCGGGACAAGAGACCCAGTACTTC	CSARAYLAGQETQYF
13	.	.	TRBV20-1	TRBJ1-1	TGCAGTGCAGAAGGACTCATGAACACTGAAGCTTTCTTT	CSAEGLMNTEAFF
15	.	many	TRBV6-1	TRBJ1-6	TGTGCCAGCAGTTTAACAGGGAGTGGAGGTTCACCCCTCCACTTT	CASSLTGSGGSPLHF
15	TRBD2	.	TRBV20-1	TRBJ2-3	TGCAGTGCAAGTCCGGTACGTGGGGGGGCAGATACGCAGTATTTT	CSASPVRGGADTQYF
18	TRBD2	many	TRBV4-1	TRBJ2-4	TGCGCCAGCAGCCGGGGACTAGCGGGAGGGGTAGCCAAAAACATTCAGTACTTC	CASSRGLAGGVAKNIQYF
15	.	.	TRBV9	TRBJ2-7	TGTGCCAGCAGCGTAAACGGGAGAGGTGGTTACGAGCAGTACTTC	CASSVNGRGGYEQYF
16	TRBD1	many	TRBV20-1	TRBJ1-6	TGCAGTGCTAGAGATCCGACAGGGGGACGTAATTCACCCCTCCACTTT	CSARDPTGGRNSPLHF